Each of the 15 T cell receptor beta chains below was sequenced from the same sample in a study of OX40 agonist ivuxolimab in advanced cancers. Only in-frame clones appear in the TCRdb table, and some are missing; sequencing was by immunoSEQ multiplex PCR. The table records some 73,000 clones, around 86% of them present only once. The material was CD4+ or CD8+ T cells sorted from blood, obtained in a trial of the OX40 agonist ivuxolimab. Receptor source: an adult with an advanced solid tumor such as melanoma, head and neck, liver or kidney cancer.

The V and J genes are TRBV20-1 and TRBJ1-1; D is unresolved. Trimming left V 1 base short and J 8 bases short, with 2 bases between. CDR1 and CDR2 from the germline V gene are DFQATT and SNEGSKA (reference sequence). This CDR3 has 9 amino acids. The DNA of the CDR3 is TGCAGTGCTAGAGGCGAAGCTTTCTTT. This encodes CSARGEAFF.

The chain employs TRBV7-2 and TRBJ2-1, with D possibly being TRBD1 (6 bases). Trimming stripped 2 bases from V and 9 bases from J, with 14 bases between. CDR1 is SGHTA, CDR2 FQGNSA, per germline. CDR3 length: 14 amino acids. CDR3 nucleotides: TGTGCCAGCAGCTTAAAGTGGCAGGGGACTGAGCAGTTCTTC. It encodes CASSLKWQGTEQFF.

The V and J genes are TRBV4-1 and TRBJ1-2, with D possibly being TRBD1 (5 bases). V was clipped by 5 bases and J by 0 bases, with 16 bases between them. The CDR3 consists of 16 residues. Germline V lookup: CDR1 MGHRA, CDR2 YSYEKL. CDR3 nucleotide sequence: TGCGCCAGCAGCTCCTCAATAGGGACGGCTAACTATGGCTACACCTTC. Translating gives CASSSSIGTANYGYTF.

With respect to this clone: One junction end does not reproduce the germline sequence, and a read error may be involved. This chain joins TRBV5-1 and TRBJ2-7, with a possible D match to TRBD2 (6 bases). The germline V gene encodes CDR1 SGHRS and CDR2 YFSETQ. The CDR3 totals 13 residues. The CDR3 here is CASSLGGAVERYF. DNA for the CDR3: TGCGCCAGCAGCTTGGGCGGGGCAGTCGAGCGGTACTTC.

The rearrangement uses TRBV6-5 and TRBJ2-5, with TRBD2 matching over 11 bases. V gave up 2 bases and J gave up 2 bases; unmatched junction bases: 4. This CDR3 region has 16 residues. Germline CDR1 is MNHEY and CDR2 is SVGAGI. The chain's CDR3 is CASSYQGLAEQETQYF. The CDR3 coding sequence is TGTGCCAGCAGTTACCAGGGACTAGCGGAACAAGAGACCCAGTACTTC.

The rearrangement uses TRBV5-1 and TRBJ2-1, with 10 bases identical to TRBD1. The CDR3 covers 15 residues. V lost 4 bases and J lost 7; bases outside the gene matches: 8. Germline CDR1 is SGHRS and CDR2 is YFSETQ. As DNA, the CDR3 is TGCGCCAGCAGCCCGGGACAGGGGTTAAAAAATGAGCAGTTCTTC. Translation: CASSPGQGLKNEQFF.

The chain recombines TRBV7-3 with TRBJ1-4, with 7 bases aligning to TRBD1. The CDR3 is 13 amino acids. The germline V gene encodes CDR1 SGHTA and CDR2 FQGTGA. The V segment lost 2 bases and the J segment 7 bases; nucleotides outside the gene matches: 1. The CDR3 DNA is TGTGCCAGCAGCTTATACAGGGGTGAAAAACTGTTTTTT. Its translation is CASSLYRGEKLFF.

The chain uses TRBV5-4 and TRBJ2-7; TRBD2 matches 8 bases. J gave up 4 bases and V 6 bases, and 6 bases lay outside the gene matches. Germline V CDR1 and CDR2: SGHNT, YYREEE (reference sequence). The CDR3 totals 13 residues. This CDR3 reads CASTRGGIYEQYF. DNA for the CDR3: TGTGCCAGCACACGGGGGGGCATTTACGAGCAGTACTTC. The full variable domain, rest sourced from reference TRBV5-4 and TRBJ2-7, is ETGVTQSPTHLIKTRGQQVTLRCSSQSGHNTVSWYQQALGQGPQFIFQYYREEENGRGNFPPRFSGLQFPNYSSELNVNALELDDSALYLCASTRGGIYEQYFGPGTRLTVT.

The genes are TRBV7-2 and TRBJ2-5; the match to TRBD1 covers 7 bases. The CDR3 is 15 residues long. The J segment lost 2 bases and the V segment lost 4 bases, leaving 7 bases of the junction unmatched. Germline V gives CDR1 SGHTA, CDR2 FQGNSA. CDR3 nucleotide sequence: TGTGCCAGCAGCTCGGACAGGCAAACTCAAGAGACCCAGTACTTC. Translating it yields CASSSDRQTQETQYF.

This sequence joins TRBV30 and TRBJ1-1; D call uncertain. The CDR3 totals 11 residues. CDR1 and CDR2 from the germline V gene are GTSNPN and SVGIG (reference sequence). V dropped 1 base and J dropped 9 bases, with 9 bases sitting between them. In DNA form, the CDR3 reads TGTGCCTGGAGTGAGGAGACTAAAGCTTTCTTT. Translated, it gives CAWSEETKAFF. The variable domain in full, completed from reference TRBV30 and TRBJ1-1, reads SQTIHQWPATLVQPVGSPLSLECTVEGTSNPNLYWYRQAAGRGLQLLFYSVGIGQISSEVPQNLSASRPQDRQFILSSKKLLLSDSGFYLCAWSEETKAFFGQGTRLTVV.

This chain joins TRBV30 and TRBJ1-1; possibly TRBD1 for D (5 bases). With 5 bases removed from V and 5 bases from J, the gap between germline ends came to 12 bases. Germline loops: CDR1 GTSNPN, CDR2 SVGIG (reference sequence). The CDR3 sequence is 12 residues long. CDR3 in amino acids: CAWGAKGTEAFF. The CDR3 DNA sequence: TGTGCCTGGGGAGCCAAGGGGACTGAAGCTTTCTTT. The full variable domain, rest sourced from reference TRBV30 and TRBJ1-1, is SQTIHQWPATLVQPVGSPLSLECTVEGTSNPNLYWYRQAAGRGLQLLFYSVGIGQISSEVPQNLSASRPQDRQFILSSKKLLLSDSGFYLCAWGAKGTEAFFGQGTRLTVV.

This chain uses TRBV25-1 with TRBJ1-5; 8 bases align to TRBD1. Germline values: CDR1 MGHDK, CDR2 SYGVNS. The CDR3 length is 18 residues. With V trimmed by 0 bases and J by 0 bases, 7 bases remained unmatched. The CDR3 DNA is TGTGCCAGCAGTGAATATGACAGGGGCATTAATAGCAATCAGCCCCAGCATTTT. Translation gives CASSEYDRGINSNQPQHF.

This chain joins TRBV6-5 and TRBJ2-5; 9 bases are a match to TRBD2. The CDR3 loop spans 15 amino acids. Trimming cost V 2 bases and J 4 bases; bases outside gene matches: 5. Germline V gives CDR1 MNHEY, CDR2 SVGAGI. DNA of the CDR3: TGTGCCAGCAGTTACAGGGCGGGAGGGCCAGAGACCCAGTACTTC. Translating gives CASSYRAGGPETQYF.

The chain has TRBV5-1 and TRBJ2-1, with 12 bases matching TRBD2. Germline V gene data show CDR1 as SGHRS and CDR2 as YFSETQ. The V segment lost 2 bases and the J segment 5 bases; nucleotides outside the gene matches: 17. The CDR3 loop spans 20 amino acids. The CDR3 spells CASSFASLAGGLVGNNEQFF. The CDR3 nucleotides read TGCGCCAGCAGCTTTGCGTCTCTAGCGGGAGGGCTAGTCGGGAACAATGAGCAGTTCTTC.

This rearrangement joins TRBV7-2 to TRBJ1-3; D is uncertain. The CDR3 contains 16 residues. Trimming pared 1 base from V and 0 bases from J, leaving 10 bases between. Germline lookup yields CDR1 SGHTA and CDR2 FQGNSA. The CDR3 bases are TGTGCCAGCAGCTTAGTTTTAGGGAACTCTGGAAACACCATATATTTT. This encodes CASSLVLGNSGNTIYF.